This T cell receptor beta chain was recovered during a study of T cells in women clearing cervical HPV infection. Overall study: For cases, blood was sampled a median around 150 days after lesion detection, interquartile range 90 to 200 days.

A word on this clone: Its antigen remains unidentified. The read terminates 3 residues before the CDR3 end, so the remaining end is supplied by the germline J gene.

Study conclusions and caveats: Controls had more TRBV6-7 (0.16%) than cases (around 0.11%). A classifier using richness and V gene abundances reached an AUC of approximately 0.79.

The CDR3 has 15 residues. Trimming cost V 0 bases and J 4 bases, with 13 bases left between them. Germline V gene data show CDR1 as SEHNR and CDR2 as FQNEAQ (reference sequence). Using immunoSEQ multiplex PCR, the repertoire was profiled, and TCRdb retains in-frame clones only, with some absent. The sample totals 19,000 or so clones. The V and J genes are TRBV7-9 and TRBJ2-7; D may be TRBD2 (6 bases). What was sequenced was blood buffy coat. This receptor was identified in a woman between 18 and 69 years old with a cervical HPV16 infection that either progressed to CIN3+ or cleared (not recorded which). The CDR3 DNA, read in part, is TGTGCCAGCAGCTTAGCGGATGGGGGGTGGTACGAG. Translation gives CASSLADGGWYE. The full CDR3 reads CASSLADGGWYEQYF.